This T cell receptor (beta chain) emerged from a study of blood T cell repertoires in COVID-19. Across the study: The study drew acute and convalescent COVID-19 samples from the United States, Italy and Spain. Sources were T cells, B-cell-depleted T cells, or PBMCs; the material itself was cDNA or gDNA.

Looked up from germline, CDR1 is SGHTS and CDR2 is YDEGEE. This CDR3 has 13 residues. V gave up 2 bases and J gave up 4 bases, with 9 bases separating them. In the study's own analysis: Estimation of nucleated cell counts was performed using reference gene primer amplification. Produced via immunoSEQ multiplex PCR; TCRdb's table is partial and in-frame only. From that table come the V and J calls and clone size; the DNA was used to work out D and trimming. The sample shows over 120,000 clones, around 73% of them seen only once. The chain combines TRBV5-8 with TRBJ1-1; no reliable D call. Sequences were obtained from peripheral blood. The TCR was taken from a woman in her 50s with active or convalescent COVID-19. CDR3 DNA: TGTGCCAGCAGCTTCCCAGGAGGCACTGAAGCTTTCTTT. Its translation is CASSFPGGTEAFF. Together with reference TRBV5-8 and TRBJ1-1, the CDR3 gives the full variable domain: EAGVTQSPTHLIKTRGQQATLRCSPISGHTSVYWYQQALGLGLQFLLWYDEGEERNRGNFPPRFSGRQFPNYSSELNVNALELEDSALYLCASSFPGGTEAFFGQGTRLTVV.